Listed below are T cell receptor beta chains from one sample, sequenced in a study of T cell responses to AZD1222 COVID-19 vaccine. Generated by immunoSEQ multiplex PCR, the TCRdb table keeps only in-frame clones and is missing some. The sample lists roughly 130,000 clones, 80% to 90% occurring once. Sequences were derived from peripheral blood, sampled on day 0 of AZD1222 vaccination. These receptor sequences come from an adult in good health. Each CDR3 is given with its conserved first and last residue. A D gene is named only where the DNA matches it firmly. Clone size is given for some rows only: seen once, a few or many times, or a class if the clone is expanded.

v_gene	j_gene	abundance	d_gene	CDR3aa	CDR3nt
TRBV5-1	TRBJ2-7	-	TRBD2	CASSSKGTSGGHFSYEQYF	TGCGCCAGCAGCTCCAAGGGGACTAGCGGGGGGCATTTCTCCTACGAGCAGTACTTC
TRBV5-1	TRBJ2-1	-	TRBD2	CASSLVASGGAYNEQFF	TGCGCCAGCAGCTTGGTTGCTAGCGGGGGGGCTTACAATGAGCAGTTCTTC
TRBV12-5	TRBJ2-3	-	-	CASGLVRGSTDTQYF	TGTGCTAGTGGTTTGGTAAGGGGTAGCACAGATACGCAGTATTTT
TRBV28	TRBJ2-2	-	TRBD2	CASMLLVGTSVTGELFF	TGTGCCAGCATGCTCTTGGTGGGGACTAGCGTTACCGGGGAGCTGTTTTTT
TRBV6-5	TRBJ1-5	-	TRBD1	CASGQGHQPQHF	TGTGCCAGCGGACAGGGTCATCAGCCCCAGCATTTT
TRBV5-7	TRBJ1-1	-	-	CASSLRAPWTTEAFF	TGTGCCAGCAGCTTGCGGGCCCCCTGGACGACTGAAGCTTTCTTT
TRBV5-4	TRBJ1-6	-	-	CASSPARGEFSPLHF	TGTGCCAGCAGCCCCGCCCGGGGGGAATTTTCACCCCTCCACTTT
TRBV3-1/TRBV3-2	TRBJ1-5	-	-	CASSQGGVFQPQHF	TGTGCCAGCAGCCAAGGAGGGGTCTTTCAGCCCCAGCATTTT
TRBV5-6	TRBJ1-2	-	TRBD1	CASSLVDRLGNGYTF	TGTGCCAGCAGCTTGGTGGACAGGTTGGGTAATGGCTACACCTTC
TRBV9	TRBJ1-3	-	-	CASSPRTGELSGNTIYF	TGTGCCAGCAGCCCCCGGACGGGGGAGTTGTCTGGAAACACCATATATTTT
TRBV6-5	TRBJ1-1	-	TRBD1	CASRRDRGNTEAFF	TGTGCCAGCAGGAGGGACAGGGGGAACACTGAAGCTTTCTTT
TRBV5-6	TRBJ2-7	-	TRBD1	CASSQGVYEQYF	TGTGCCAGCAGCCAGGGGGTCTACGAGCAGTACTTC
TRBV6-1	TRBJ2-1	-	TRBD2	CASSVSSGGTGTYNEQFF	TGTGCCAGCAGTGTAAGTAGCGGGGGAACGGGCACCTACAATGAGCAGTTCTTC
TRBV29-1	TRBJ1-6	-	-	CSVRDGSYNSPLHF	TGCAGCGTTCGCGACGGCTCCTATAATTCACCCCTCCACTTT
TRBV19	TRBJ1-5	-	-	CASHPRIDYSNQPQHF	TGTGCCAGTCACCCACGAATAGATTATAGCAATCAGCCCCAGCATTTT
TRBV19	TRBJ2-7	-	TRBD1	CASSEPGQPTYEQYF	TGTGCCAGTAGTGAACCGGGACAGCCTACCTACGAGCAGTACTTC
TRBV6-2/TRBV6-3	TRBJ2-2	once	-	CASSYANPGGELFF	TGTGCCAGCAGTTACGCCAATCCGGGCGGGGAGCTGTTTTTT
TRBV5-1	TRBJ2-5	-	TRBD1	CASSVDREATQYF	TGCGCCAGCAGCGTGGACAGGGAAGCGACCCAGTACTTC
TRBV19	TRBJ2-6	-	-	CASFDGSGANVLTF	TGTGCCAGTTTCGACGGGTCTGGGGCCAACGTCCTGACTTTC
TRBV2	TRBJ2-5	-	TRBD1	CASRDTGTGQETQYF	TGTGCCAGCAGAGATACCGGGACAGGGCAAGAGACCCAGTACTTC
TRBV19	TRBJ2-7	-	TRBD2	CASSISSGSFYEQYF	TGTGCCAGTAGTATATCTAGCGGGAGCTTCTACGAGCAGTACTTC
TRBV19	TRBJ1-5	-	-	CASSPEGNQPQHF	TGTGCCAGTAGTCCGGAGGGGAATCAGCCCCAGCATTTT
TRBV30	TRBJ1-5	-	-	CAWSVGPGSNQPQHF	TGTGCCTGGAGTGTAGGGCCGGGTAGCAATCAGCCCCAGCATTTT
TRBV7-2	TRBJ1-1	-	TRBD1	CASSLTGLENTEAFF	TGTGCCAGCAGCTTGACAGGGTTGGAGAACACTGAAGCTTTCTTT
TRBV7-9	TRBJ1-5	once	-	CASSLAGDSNQPQHF	TGTGCCAGCAGCTTAGCGGGGGATAGCAATCAGCCCCAGCATTTT
TRBV7-2	TRBJ2-5	-	-	CASSSTSTSQETQYF	TGTGCCAGCAGCTCAACTTCGACTAGCCAAGAGACCCAGTACTTC
TRBV29-1	TRBJ2-7	-	TRBD1	CSVTPGQGSEQYF	TGCAGCGTAACCCCGGGACAGGGTTCCGAGCAGTACTTC
TRBV28	TRBJ2-5	-	-	CASSRSETQYF	TGTGCCAGCAGCCGATCGGAGACCCAGTACTTC
TRBV6-6	TRBJ1-5	once	-	CASSTTGASNQPQHF	TGTGCCAGCAGTACCACGGGGGCATCCAATCAGCCCCAGCATTTT